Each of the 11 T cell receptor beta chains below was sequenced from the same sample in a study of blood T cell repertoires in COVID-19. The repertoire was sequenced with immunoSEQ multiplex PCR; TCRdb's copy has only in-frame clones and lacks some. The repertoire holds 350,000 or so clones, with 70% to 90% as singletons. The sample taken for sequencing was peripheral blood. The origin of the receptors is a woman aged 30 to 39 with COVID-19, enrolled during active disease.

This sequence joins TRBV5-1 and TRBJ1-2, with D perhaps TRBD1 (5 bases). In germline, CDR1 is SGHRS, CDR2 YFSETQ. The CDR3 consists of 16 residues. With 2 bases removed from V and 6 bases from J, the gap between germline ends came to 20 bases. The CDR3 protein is CASSLNAGFVRNGYTF. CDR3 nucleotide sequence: TGCGCCAGCAGCTTAAACGCAGGGTTCGTCCGAAATGGCTACACCTTC.

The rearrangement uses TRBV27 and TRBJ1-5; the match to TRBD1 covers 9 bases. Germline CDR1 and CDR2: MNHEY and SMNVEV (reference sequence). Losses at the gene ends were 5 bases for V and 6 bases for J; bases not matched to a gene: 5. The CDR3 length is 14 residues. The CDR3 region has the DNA TGTGCCAGCAGTCTCCGGACAGGGGTTCAGCCCCAGCATTTT. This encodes CASSLRTGVQPQHF.

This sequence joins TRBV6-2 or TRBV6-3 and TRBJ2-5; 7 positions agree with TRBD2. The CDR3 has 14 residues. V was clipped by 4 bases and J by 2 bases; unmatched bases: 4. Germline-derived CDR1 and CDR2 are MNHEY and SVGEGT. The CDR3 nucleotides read TGTGCCAGCAGTTGGGGCGGGGGACAAGAGACCCAGTACTTC. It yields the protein CASSWGGGQETQYF.

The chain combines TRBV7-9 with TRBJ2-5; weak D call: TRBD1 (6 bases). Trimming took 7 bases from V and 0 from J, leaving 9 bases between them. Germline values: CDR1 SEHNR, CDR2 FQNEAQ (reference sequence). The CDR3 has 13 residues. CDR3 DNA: TGTGCCAGCAACCGGGACAACCAAGAGACCCAGTACTTC. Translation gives CASNRDNQETQYF.

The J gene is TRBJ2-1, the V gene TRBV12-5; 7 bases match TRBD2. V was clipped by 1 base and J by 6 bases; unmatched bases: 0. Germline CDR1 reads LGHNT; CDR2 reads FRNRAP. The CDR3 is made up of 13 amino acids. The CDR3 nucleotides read TGTGCTAGTGGTTTGGGGGAGGGCAATGAGCAGTTCTTC. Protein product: CASGLGEGNEQFF.

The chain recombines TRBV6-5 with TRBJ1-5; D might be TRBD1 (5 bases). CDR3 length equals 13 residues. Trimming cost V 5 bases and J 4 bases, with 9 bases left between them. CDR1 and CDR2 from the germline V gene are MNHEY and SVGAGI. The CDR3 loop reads CASSRQQNQPQHF. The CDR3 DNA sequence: TGTGCCAGCAGTCGACAGCAGAATCAGCCCCAGCATTTT.

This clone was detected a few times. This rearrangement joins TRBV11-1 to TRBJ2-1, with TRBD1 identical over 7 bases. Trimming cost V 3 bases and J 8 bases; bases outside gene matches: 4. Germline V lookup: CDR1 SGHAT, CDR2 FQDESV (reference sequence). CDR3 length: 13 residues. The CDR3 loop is CASSLTGNHEQFF. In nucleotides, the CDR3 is TGTGCCAGCAGCTTGACAGGGAACCATGAGCAGTTCTTC.

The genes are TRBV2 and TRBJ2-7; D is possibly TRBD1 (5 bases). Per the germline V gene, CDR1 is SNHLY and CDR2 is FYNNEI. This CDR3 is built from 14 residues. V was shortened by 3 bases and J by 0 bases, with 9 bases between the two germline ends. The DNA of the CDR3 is TGTGCCAGCAGTGAGGGGCAGAGCTCCTACGAGCAGTACGTC. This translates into CASSEGQSSYEQYV.

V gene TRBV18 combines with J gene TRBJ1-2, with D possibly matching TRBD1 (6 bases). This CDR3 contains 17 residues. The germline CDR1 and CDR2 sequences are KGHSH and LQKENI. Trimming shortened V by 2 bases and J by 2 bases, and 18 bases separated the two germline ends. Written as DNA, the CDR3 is TGTGCCAGCTCACCAGTCGGCCGAGGGACACTCAACTATGGCTACACCTTC. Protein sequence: CASSPVGRGTLNYGYTF.

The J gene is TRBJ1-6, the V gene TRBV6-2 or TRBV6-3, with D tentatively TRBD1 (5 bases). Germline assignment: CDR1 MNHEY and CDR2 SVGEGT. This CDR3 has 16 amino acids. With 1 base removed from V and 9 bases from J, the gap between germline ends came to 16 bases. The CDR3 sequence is CASSYFATVSISPLHF. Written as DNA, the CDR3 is TGTGCCAGCAGTTACTTCGCGACAGTATCTATTTCACCCCTCCACTTT.

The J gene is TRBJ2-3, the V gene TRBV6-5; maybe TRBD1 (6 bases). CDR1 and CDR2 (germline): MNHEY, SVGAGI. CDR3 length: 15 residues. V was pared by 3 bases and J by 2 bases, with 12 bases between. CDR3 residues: CASSYDRRYTDTQYF. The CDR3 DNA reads TGTGCCAGCAGTTATGACAGGCGCTACACAGATACGCAGTATTTT.